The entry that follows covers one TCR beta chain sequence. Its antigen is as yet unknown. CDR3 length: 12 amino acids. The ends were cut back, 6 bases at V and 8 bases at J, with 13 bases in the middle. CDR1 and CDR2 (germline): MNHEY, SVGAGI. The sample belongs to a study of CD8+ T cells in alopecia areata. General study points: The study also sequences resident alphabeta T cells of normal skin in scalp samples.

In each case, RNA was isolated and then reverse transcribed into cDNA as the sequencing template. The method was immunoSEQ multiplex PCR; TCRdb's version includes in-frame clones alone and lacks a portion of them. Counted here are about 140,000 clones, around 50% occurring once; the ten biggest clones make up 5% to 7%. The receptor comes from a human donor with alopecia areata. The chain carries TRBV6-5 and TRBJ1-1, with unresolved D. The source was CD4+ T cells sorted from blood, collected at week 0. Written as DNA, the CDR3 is TGTGCCAGCAGGCGGTATCCGGGGGAAGCTTTCTTT. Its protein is CASRRYPGEAFF.